This T cell receptor beta chain was identified in a study of beta chain features in type 1 diabetes. Of the isolated RNA, all was reverse transcribed, and so the sequenced material was expressed TCRB transcripts. The data were produced by immunoSEQ multiplex PCR, yet TCRdb's version contains in-frame clones alone and is incomplete. The sample records about 360,000 clones, about 12% being singletons. Study-level findings and limits: For TCRB rearrangement, an influence of HLA type remained unresolved here.

Of note for this clone: Its matching antigen is unknown.

The TCR was taken from a young man in good health. Sequencing used naive CD4+ T cells from blood.

CDR3 protein: CASSSRSSGAYEQYF. The CDR3 coding sequence is TGTGCCAGCAGCTCCCGTTCTAGCGGGGCCTACGAGCAGTACTTC. The genes are TRBV9 and TRBJ2-7; 9 bases agree with TRBD2. Germline CDR1 and CDR2: SGDLS and YYNGEE. This CDR3 contains 15 residues. The ends lost 4 bases at V and 2 bases at J; junction bases unmatched: 7.